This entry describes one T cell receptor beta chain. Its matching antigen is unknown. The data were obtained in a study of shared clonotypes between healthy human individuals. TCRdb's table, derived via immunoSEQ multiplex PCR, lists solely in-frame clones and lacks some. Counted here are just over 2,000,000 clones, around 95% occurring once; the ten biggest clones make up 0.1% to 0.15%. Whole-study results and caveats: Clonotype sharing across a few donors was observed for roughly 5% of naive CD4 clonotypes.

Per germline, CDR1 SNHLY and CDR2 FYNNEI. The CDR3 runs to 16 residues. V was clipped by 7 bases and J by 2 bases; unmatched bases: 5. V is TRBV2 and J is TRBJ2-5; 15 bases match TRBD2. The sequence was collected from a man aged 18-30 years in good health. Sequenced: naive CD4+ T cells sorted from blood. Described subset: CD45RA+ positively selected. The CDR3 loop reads CASTQGLAGGQETQYF. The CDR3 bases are TGTGCCAGCACCCAGGGACTAGCGGGGGGACAAGAGACCCAGTACTTC. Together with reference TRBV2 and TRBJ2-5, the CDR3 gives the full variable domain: EPEVTQTPSHQVTQMGQEVILRCVPISNHLYFYWYRQILGQKVEFLVSFYNNEISEKSEIFDDQFSVERPDGSNFTLKIRSTKLEDSAMYFCASTQGLAGGQETQYFGPGTRLLVL.